Only a few counts were recorded for the clone carrying this T cell receptor beta chain. Its antigen remains unidentified. The data were taken from a study of beta chain features in type 1 diabetes. Regarding the study as a whole: PCR might show a preference for shorter templates, equally across patients and controls. Shortening of TCRB CDR3s, moderate but significant, appeared in all four CD4+ subsets of Type 1 diabetes patients.

The V gene lost 4 bases and the J gene lost 4 bases, with 19 bases spanning the gap. Per germline, CDR1 SGDLS and CDR2 YYNGEE. The CDR3 consists of 16 residues. Each of the CD4+ naive, central memory, regulatory and stem cell-like memory populations was sorted via CD45RO/CCR7/CD25/CD127/CD95/CD27. Every isolated RNA sample was fully reverse transcribed, so sequencing captured expressed TCRB transcripts. The protocol was immunoSEQ multiplex PCR, while the TCRdb copy is restricted to in-frame clones and leaves out a portion. The table shows about 410,000 clones, with 14% occurring only once. This TCR was sampled from a man aged 25 to 45 in good health. The chain couples TRBV9 to TRBJ2-3; D uncertain. The sample taken for sequencing was naive CD4+ T cells from blood. As DNA, the CDR3 is TGTGCCAGCAGCTCCCGGGCCGCCCAACAATCAGATACGCAGTATTTT. Translated, it gives CASSSRAAQQSDTQYF.